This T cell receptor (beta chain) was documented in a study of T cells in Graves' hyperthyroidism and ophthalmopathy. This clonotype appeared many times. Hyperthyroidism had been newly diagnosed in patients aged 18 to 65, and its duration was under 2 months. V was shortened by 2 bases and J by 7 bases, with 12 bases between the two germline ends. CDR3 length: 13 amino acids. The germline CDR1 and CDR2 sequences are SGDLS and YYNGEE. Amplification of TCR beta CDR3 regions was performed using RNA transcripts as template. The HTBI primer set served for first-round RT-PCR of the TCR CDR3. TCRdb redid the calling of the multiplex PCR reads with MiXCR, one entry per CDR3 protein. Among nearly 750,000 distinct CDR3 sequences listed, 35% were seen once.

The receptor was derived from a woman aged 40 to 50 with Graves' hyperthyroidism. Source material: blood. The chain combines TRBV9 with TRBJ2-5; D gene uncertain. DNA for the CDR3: TGTGCCAGCAGCGTCGGTGGGAAAGGGACCCAGTACTTC. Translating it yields CASSVGGKGTQYF.